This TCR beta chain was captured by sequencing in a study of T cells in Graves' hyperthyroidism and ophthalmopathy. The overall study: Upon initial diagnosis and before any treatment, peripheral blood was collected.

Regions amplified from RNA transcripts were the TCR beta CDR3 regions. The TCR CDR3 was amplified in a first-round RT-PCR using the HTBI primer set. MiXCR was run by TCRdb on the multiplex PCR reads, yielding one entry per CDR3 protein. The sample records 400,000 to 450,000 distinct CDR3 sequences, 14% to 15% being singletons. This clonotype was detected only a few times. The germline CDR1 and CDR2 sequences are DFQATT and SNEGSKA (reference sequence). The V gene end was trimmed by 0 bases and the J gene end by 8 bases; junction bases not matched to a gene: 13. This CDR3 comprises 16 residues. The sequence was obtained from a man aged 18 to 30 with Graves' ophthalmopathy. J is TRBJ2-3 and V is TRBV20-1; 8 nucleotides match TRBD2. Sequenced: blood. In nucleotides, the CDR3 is TGCAGTGCTAGAGATAGGATAGCGGGGCCCCTGGGTACGCAGTATTTT. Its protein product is CSARDRIAGPLGTQYF.